Listed below are T cell receptor beta chains from one sample, sequenced in a study of T cell responses to AZD1222 COVID-19 vaccine. TCRdb's table, derived via immunoSEQ multiplex PCR, lists solely in-frame clones and lacks some. The sample contains roughly 120,000 clones, about 90% of which appear only once. This specimen was peripheral blood, taken on day 0 of AZD1222 vaccination. The origin of the receptors is an adult in good health. Both conserved end residues are part of each CDR3. A D gene is named only where the DNA matches it firmly. Clone size is stated in some rows and not others, as once, few, many or a class when expanded.

clone_size: .
d_call: .
v_call: TRBV7-9
j_call: TRBJ2-3
cdr3_nt: TGTGCCAGCAGCTTCGACATGCCCCACACAGATACGCAGTATTTT
cdr3_aa: CASSFDMPHTDTQYF

clone_size: .
d_call: .
v_call: TRBV28
j_call: TRBJ2-1
cdr3_nt: TGTGCCAGCACTCTTTTTGACACGGCCGAGCAGTTCTTC
cdr3_aa: CASTLFDTAEQFF

clone_size: .
d_call: .
v_call: TRBV30
j_call: TRBJ1-2
cdr3_nt: TGTGCCTGGAGTGTACAGGGTCCCAACTATGGCTACACCTTC
cdr3_aa: CAWSVQGPNYGYTF

clone_size: few
d_call: .
v_call: TRBV20-1
j_call: TRBJ1-6
cdr3_nt: TGCAGTGCTAGTACAGGGATGGATTATTCACCCCTCCACTTT
cdr3_aa: CSASTGMDYSPLHF

clone_size: .
d_call: .
v_call: TRBV30
j_call: TRBJ1-2
cdr3_nt: TGTGCCTGGAGTGCTGCCAGGGCTAACTATGGCTACACCTTC
cdr3_aa: CAWSAARANYGYTF

clone_size: .
d_call: .
v_call: TRBV10-2
j_call: TRBJ1-5
cdr3_nt: TGCGCCAGCAGACAGGGCAATCAGCCCCAGCATTTT
cdr3_aa: CASRQGNQPQHF

clone_size: .
d_call: .
v_call: TRBV12-5
j_call: TRBJ1-5
cdr3_nt: TGTGCTAGTGTCGAGAGGGGGTCCGCTCAGCCCCAGCATTTT
cdr3_aa: CASVERGSAQPQHF

clone_size: .
d_call: .
v_call: TRBV2
j_call: TRBJ1-5
cdr3_nt: TGTGCCAGCAGCCCCCGGATTGATCAGCCCCAGCATTTT
cdr3_aa: CASSPRIDQPQHF

clone_size: .
d_call: .
v_call: TRBV28
j_call: TRBJ2-7
cdr3_nt: TGTGCCACTAGAGGACTGGGGGTCAAGTACTTC
cdr3_aa: CATRGLGVKYF

clone_size: .
d_call: .
v_call: TRBV11-2
j_call: TRBJ1-2
cdr3_nt: TGTGCCAGCAGCTTAGACTCCTATGGCTACACCTTC
cdr3_aa: CASSLDSYGYTF

clone_size: .
d_call: .
v_call: TRBV4-2
j_call: TRBJ1-5
cdr3_nt: TGTGCCAGCAGCCAGGGACTAGGTCAGCCCCAGCATTTT
cdr3_aa: CASSQGLGQPQHF

clone_size: once
d_call: TRBD1
v_call: TRBV5-1
j_call: TRBJ2-2
cdr3_nt: TGCGCCAGCAGCCCTAGGGCAGGGGGCGGAGGGGAGCTGTTTTTT
cdr3_aa: CASSPRAGGGGELFF

clone_size: .
d_call: TRBD1
v_call: TRBV28
j_call: TRBJ2-3
cdr3_nt: TGTGCCAGCAGTTTAAGACCGGGACAGGGGGCAACAGATACGCAGTATTTT
cdr3_aa: CASSLRPGQGATDTQYF

clone_size: .
d_call: TRBD1
v_call: TRBV9
j_call: TRBJ1-2
cdr3_nt: TGTGCCAGCAGCTCCCGGGACAGCTATGGCTACACCTTC
cdr3_aa: CASSSRDSYGYTF

clone_size: .
d_call: TRBD1
v_call: TRBV19
j_call: TRBJ1-2
cdr3_nt: TGTGCCAGTAGTACCACAGGGGGCGGCTATGGCTACACCTTC
cdr3_aa: CASSTTGGGYGYTF

clone_size: .
d_call: .
v_call: TRBV28
j_call: TRBJ1-2
cdr3_nt: TGTGCCAGCAGTTTTGGCGGAATCTATGGCTACACCTTC
cdr3_aa: CASSFGGIYGYTF

clone_size: .
d_call: .
v_call: TRBV9
j_call: TRBJ2-1
cdr3_nt: TGTGCCAGCAGCGTAGAAGACAGACCCTTTTCGGACAATGAGCAGTTCTTC
cdr3_aa: CASSVEDRPFSDNEQFF

clone_size: .
d_call: TRBD2
v_call: TRBV5-1
j_call: TRBJ2-7
cdr3_nt: TGCGCCAGCAGCTTGTCGGGACTAGCGGGAGGGGGCGAGCAGTACTTC
cdr3_aa: CASSLSGLAGGGEQYF

clone_size: .
d_call: .
v_call: TRBV25-1
j_call: TRBJ1-6
cdr3_nt: TGTGCCAGCAGTGAATATCCAATCGACAGGCGGCCCCCCCTCCACTTT
cdr3_aa: CASSEYPIDRRPPLHF

clone_size: .
d_call: .
v_call: TRBV19
j_call: TRBJ1-5
cdr3_nt: TGTGCCAGTAGGGGTTTCGGACAGTCCAATCAGCCCCAGCATTTT
cdr3_aa: CASRGFGQSNQPQHF

clone_size: .
d_call: TRBD1
v_call: TRBV24-1
j_call: TRBJ2-1
cdr3_nt: TGTGCCACCAGTGATTCCATCGGACAGGGGGTAAATGAGCAGTTCTTC
cdr3_aa: CATSDSIGQGVNEQFF

clone_size: .
d_call: TRBD2
v_call: TRBV10-1
j_call: TRBJ2-1
cdr3_nt: TGCGCCAGCAGTGAGGCCCTAGCGGGAGGGTACAATGAGCAGTTCTTC
cdr3_aa: CASSEALAGGYNEQFF

clone_size: .
d_call: .
v_call: TRBV11-1
j_call: TRBJ2-4
cdr3_nt: TGTGCCAGCAGCCCGACGGGGACCATTCAGTACTTC
cdr3_aa: CASSPTGTIQYF

clone_size: .
d_call: TRBD1
v_call: TRBV2
j_call: TRBJ1-6
cdr3_nt: TGTGCCGCAGAACAGGGGGATCATAATTCACCCCTCCACTTT
cdr3_aa: CAAEQGDHNSPLHF

clone_size: .
d_call: .
v_call: TRBV3-1/TRBV3-2
j_call: TRBJ1-4
cdr3_nt: TGTGCCAGCAGCCAGGGAGCCCCTAATGAAAAACTGTTTTTT
cdr3_aa: CASSQGAPNEKLFF